This TCR beta chain was recorded in a study of CD8+ T cells in alopecia areata. From germline, CDR1 is MNHEY and CDR2 SVGAGI. The CDR3 is made up of 15 amino acids. Deletions cut 8 bases from V and 0 bases from J, with 15 bases between. Once RNA had been extracted, it was reverse transcribed into cDNA to act as the sequencing template. Repertoires were generated with immunoSEQ multiplex PCR, while TCRdb's copy carries only in-frame clones and drops some. The top ten clones hold roughly 0.9% of a sample with about 140,000 clones, about half of them seen once. Worth noting for this clone: Its cognate antigen is unknown.

Study results and caveats: Sequencing of scalp tissue also captures the resident alphabeta T cells of normal skin.

The V gene is TRBV6-5, the J gene TRBJ2-3; tentatively, D is TRBD2 (7 bases). The source is a human donor with alopecia areata. Sample: CD4+ T cells sorted from blood, taken at week 0. CDR3 sequence reads: CASSRGAISTDTQYF. The CDR3 DNA follows: TGTGCCAGCTCCCGGGGGGCCATAAGCACAGATACGCAGTATTTT.